This T cell receptor beta chain emerged from a study of beta chain features in type 1 diabetes. For the study at large: The study examined about 110,000,000 sorted cells across all samples. Findings and caveats of the study: Shorter TCRB CDR3s, moderately but significantly so, were found in Type 1 diabetes patients in all four CD4+ subsets. A definitive answer on HLA type influencing TCRB rearrangement was not reached here.

A CD45RO/CCR7/CD25/CD127/CD95/CD27 panel sorted naive, central memory, regulatory and stem cell-like memory CD4+ cells. Every bit of the isolated RNA underwent reverse transcription, so sequencing read expressed TCRB transcripts. Millions of reads was the average for naive, central memory and regulatory T cell samples. Assay used: immunoSEQ multiplex PCR; TCRdb lists only in-frame clones, some missing. The table records 250,000 to 300,000 clones, roughly an eighth of them present only once. The germline CDR1 and CDR2 sequences are SEHNR and FQNEAQ (reference sequence). Trimming removed 3 bases from V and 5 bases from J; junction bases left unmatched: 6. CDR3 length: 14 amino acids. This clone occurred a few times. The antigen remains undetermined.

Sequencing input: naive CD4+ T cells from blood. This chain uses TRBV7-9 with TRBJ2-7, with TRBD2 matching over 8 bases. This clonotype was obtained from a man younger than 45 with type 1 diabetes. Written as DNA, the CDR3 is TGTGCCAGCAGCTTTAGTACTAGCGGTGACGAGCAGTACTTC. Amino acid sequence: CASSFSTSGDEQYF.